This TCR beta chain was recorded in a study of blood T cell repertoires in COVID-19. This CDR3 region has 17 residues. Measured with immunoSEQ multiplex PCR; TCRdb has only the in-frame clones, and not every one. The sample lists around 40,000 clones, 60% to 85% occurring once. The chain uses TRBV21-1 and TRBJ2-1; the table's D call TRBD1 went unverified against the DNA. TRBV21-1 is termed a pseudogene. The sample comprised peripheral blood. The sequence came from a woman aged 80 or over with acute or convalescent COVID-19. The CDR3: CASSNPIGTDPWDEQFF. CDR3 in DNA: TGTGCCAGCAGCAATCCCATTGGGACAGACCCTTGGGATGAGCAGTTCTTC.